This T cell receptor (beta chain) was documented in a study of T cells in Graves' hyperthyroidism and ophthalmopathy. Lactation, pregnancy, other autoimmune disease or uncontrolled infection led to exclusion of patients. The authors took PBMCs from 8 to 10 ml fresh peripheral blood. Germline V CDR1 and CDR2: SGHAT, FQNNGV. The length of the CDR3 is 16 residues. This clonotype was detected only a few times. Its antigen remains unidentified. Its ends do not fully match the called genes, so a read error is possible. Study results and limitations: Blood samples included most of the expanded thyroid clonotypes exceeding 0.001.

Regions amplified from RNA transcripts were the TCR beta CDR3 regions. The TCR CDR3 first-round RT-PCR relied on the HTBI primer set. TCRdb re-analysed the multiplex PCR reads in MiXCR, keeping a single row per CDR3 protein. The repertoire has 300,000 to 450,000 distinct CDR3 sequences, around an eighth of them found once; the top ten carry around 20%. Material for sequencing was blood. The chain has TRBV11-2 and TRBJ1-3; D not resolved. This clonotype was obtained from a man under 40 with Graves' hyperthyroidism that later progressed to Graves' ophthalmopathy. The chain's CDR3 is CASNSLRGGSGDTIYF. The DNA for the CDR3 is TGTGCCAGCAACAGCTTAAGAGGAGGTTCTGGAGACACCATATATTTT.